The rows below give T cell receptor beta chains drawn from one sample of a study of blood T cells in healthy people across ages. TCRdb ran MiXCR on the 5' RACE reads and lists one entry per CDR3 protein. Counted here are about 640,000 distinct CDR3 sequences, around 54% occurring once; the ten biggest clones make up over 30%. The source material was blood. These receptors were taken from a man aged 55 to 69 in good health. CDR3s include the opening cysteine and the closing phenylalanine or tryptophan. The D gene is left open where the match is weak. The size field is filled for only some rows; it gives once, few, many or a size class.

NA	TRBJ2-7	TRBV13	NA	CASSLAGYNEQYF	TGTGCCAGCAGCTTAGCCGGATACAATGAGCAGTACTTC
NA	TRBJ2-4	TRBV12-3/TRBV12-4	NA	CASRRWGAKNIQYF	TGTGCCAGCAGGAGATGGGGGGCCAAAAACATTCAGTACTTC
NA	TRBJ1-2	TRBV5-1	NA	CASSFGARGYTF	TGCGCCAGCAGCTTCGGGGCAAGAGGCTACACCTTC
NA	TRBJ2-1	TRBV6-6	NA	CTSRRTPGNEQFF	TGTACCAGCAGGCGGACCCCCGGCAATGAGCAGTTCTTC
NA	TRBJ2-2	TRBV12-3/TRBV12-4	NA	CASTLFGQPNTGELFF	TGTGCCAGCACCCTTTTCGGACAGCCGAACACCGGGGAGCTGTTTTTT
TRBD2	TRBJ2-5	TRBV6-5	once	CASSWGTSGGTETQYF	TGTGCCAGCAGTTGGGGTACTAGCGGGGGGACGGAGACCCAGTACTTC
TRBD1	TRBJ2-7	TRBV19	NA	CATRGTGTYEQYF	TGTGCCACCAGGGGGACAGGGACGTACGAGCAGTACTTC
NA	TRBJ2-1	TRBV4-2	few	CASSPLIGGQQIGFNEQFF	TGTGCCAGCAGCCCCTTAATAGGAGGACAACAGATCGGCTTCAATGAGCAGTTCTTC
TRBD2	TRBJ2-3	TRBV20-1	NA	CSRTGGPDTQYF	TGCAGTCGCACGGGGGGGCCAGATACGCAGTATTTT
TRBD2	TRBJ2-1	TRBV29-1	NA	CSASARSGGRVDYNEQFF	TGCAGCGCTTCCGCTCGTAGCGGGGGGCGGGTAGACTACAATGAGCAGTTCTTC
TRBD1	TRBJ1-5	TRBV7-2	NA	CASSQGTARQPQHF	TGTGCCAGCAGCCAAGGGACAGCGCGCCAGCCCCAGCATTTT
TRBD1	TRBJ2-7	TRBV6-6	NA	CASTSFDRGTYEQYF	TGTGCCAGCACCTCCTTCGACAGGGGTACCTACGAGCAGTACTTC
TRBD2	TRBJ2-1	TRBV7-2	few	CASSPGRGASYNEQFF	TGTGCCAGCAGCCCGGGGCGGGGGGCTAGTTACAATGAGCAGTTCTTC
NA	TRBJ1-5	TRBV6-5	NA	CASSYSGLTDQPQHF	TGTGCCAGCAGTTACTCGGGCCTTACTGATCAGCCCCAGCATTTT
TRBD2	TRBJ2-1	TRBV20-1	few	CSASPPSGPYNEQFF	TGCAGTGCTAGCCCCCCTAGCGGACCTTACAATGAGCAGTTCTTC
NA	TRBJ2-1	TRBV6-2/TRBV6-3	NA	CASSDGGEQFF	TGTGCCAGCAGTGACGGGGGAGAGCAGTTCTTC
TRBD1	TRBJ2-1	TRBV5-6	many	CASSFAGTGVGNEQFF	TGTGCCAGCAGCTTCGCCGGGACAGGGGTCGGGAATGAGCAGTTCTTC
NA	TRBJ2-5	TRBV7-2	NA	CASSLDLARGNEQYF	TGTGCCAGCAGCTTAGATCTGGCTAGGGGGAATGAGCAGTACTTC
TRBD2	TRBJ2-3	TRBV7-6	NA	CASSLSSLAGSTDTQYF	TGTGCCAGCAGCTTATCCTCCCTAGCGGGTAGCACAGATACGCAGTATTTT
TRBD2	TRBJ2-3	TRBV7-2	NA	CASSWTSGGAGDTQYF	TGTGCCAGCAGCTGGACTAGCGGGGGGGCGGGAGATACGCAGTATTTT
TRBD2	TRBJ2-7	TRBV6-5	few	CASSPGLAVSYEQYF	TGTGCCAGCAGCCCAGGACTAGCGGTCTCCTACGAGCAGTACTTC
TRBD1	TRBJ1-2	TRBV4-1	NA	CASSLGQGVNYGHTF	TGCGCCAGCAGCCTCGGACAGGGTGTGAACTATGGCCACACCTTC
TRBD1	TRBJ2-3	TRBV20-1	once	CSAPSDRGMLTDTQYF	TGCAGTGCCCCCTCGGACAGGGGGATGTTGACAGATACGCAGTATTTT
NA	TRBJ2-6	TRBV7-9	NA	CASSSPTDFSGANVLTF	TGTGCCAGCAGCTCCCCCACGGACTTTTCTGGGGCCAACGTCCTGACTTTC
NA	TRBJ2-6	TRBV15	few	CATSRGYGPTGANVLTF	TGTGCCACCAGCAGAGGGTACGGCCCTACTGGGGCCAACGTCCTGACTTTC
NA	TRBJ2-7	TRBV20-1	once	CSARWGASNEQYF	TGCAGTGCTAGGTGGGGGGCGAGCAACGAGCAGTACTTC
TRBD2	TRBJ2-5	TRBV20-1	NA	CSAPTPAGGQETQYF	TGCAGTGCACCGACCCCTGCGGGGGGGCAAGAGACCCAGTACTTC
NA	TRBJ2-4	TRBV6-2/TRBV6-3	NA	CASSQAEGAKNIQYF	TGTGCCAGCAGCCAGGCCGAGGGAGCCAAAAACATTCAGTACTTC
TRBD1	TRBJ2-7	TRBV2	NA	CASSEEYSLDRVVDEQYF	TGTGCCAGCAGTGAAGAATATAGCTTGGACAGGGTTGTCGACGAGCAGTACTTC
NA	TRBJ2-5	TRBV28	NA	CACSRAGSQETQYF	TGTGCCTGCAGCCGTGCAGGGTCCCAAGAGACCCAGTACTTC
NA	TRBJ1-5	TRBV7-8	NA	CASSLVLGDNQPQHF	TGTGCCAGCAGCTTAGTCCTCGGGGACAATCAGCCCCAGCATTTT
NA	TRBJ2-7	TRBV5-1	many	CASSLGAYEQYF	TGCGCCAGCAGCTTGGGAGCCTACGAGCAGTACTTC
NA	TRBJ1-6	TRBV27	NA	CASSLKAVFYNSPLHF	TGTGCCAGCAGTTTAAAGGCAGTCTTTTATAATTCACCCCTCCACTTT
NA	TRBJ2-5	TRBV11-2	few	CATMGSAYQETQYF	TGTGCCACCATGGGGTCAGCGTACCAAGAGACCCAGTACTTC
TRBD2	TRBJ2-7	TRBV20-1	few	CSAKTSGAYEQYF	TGCAGTGCTAAGACTAGCGGGGCCTACGAGCAGTACTTC
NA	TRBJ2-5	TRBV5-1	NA	CASSLGIKPGETQYF	TGCGCCAGCAGCTTGGGCATTAAGCCAGGCGAGACCCAGTACTTC
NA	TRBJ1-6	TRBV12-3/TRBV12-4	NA	CAGGRSSNSPLHF	TGTGCCGGCGGGCGGTCATCGAATTCGCCCCTCCACTTT
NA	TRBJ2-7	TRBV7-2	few	CASTRTAHPLITDEQYF	TGTGCCAGCACTCGGACAGCTCACCCCCTGATAACGGACGAGCAGTACTTC
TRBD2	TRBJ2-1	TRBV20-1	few	CSARDLFSGTSVYNEQFF	TGCAGTGCTAGAGATCTTTTTTCGGGGACTAGCGTCTACAATGAGCAGTTCTTC
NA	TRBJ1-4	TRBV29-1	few	CSVARRVGEKLFF	TGCAGCGTTGCCCGCAGGGTGGGGGAAAAACTGTTTTTT
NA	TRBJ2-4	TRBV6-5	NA	CASRPSWLAKNIQYF	TGTGCCAGCAGACCCAGTTGGCTAGCCAAAAACATTCAGTACTTC